The 29 T cell receptor beta chains listed next were all sequenced from one sample in a study of cytomegalovirus exposure and HLA in healthy donors. Only in-frame clones appear in the TCRdb table, and some are missing; sequencing was by immunoSEQ multiplex PCR. The sample lists 100,000 to 150,000 clones; 89% were seen once. Sequencing was carried out using PBMCs. The receptor set was obtained from a woman between 18 and 30 years old in good health and CMV-seronegative.

The chain links TRBV9 to TRBJ2-1, with D possibly TRBD2 on 5 matching bases. Germline CDR1 reads SGDLS; CDR2 reads YYNGEE. Trimming pared 0 bases from V and 6 bases from J, leaving 10 bases between. The length of the CDR3 is 14 residues. The CDR3 coding sequence is TGTGCCAGCAGCGTAGTTGGCGGGCTCAATGAGCAGTTCTTC. It translates to CASSVVGGLNEQFF.

This clone is a singleton in its sample. This rearrangement joins TRBV15 to TRBJ1-2, with TRBD1 as a possible D gene (6 bases). This CDR3 is built from 17 residues. V lost 0 bases to trimming and J lost 1 base, with 15 bases between them. CDR1 is LNHNV, CDR2 YYDKDF, per germline (reference sequence). The CDR3 protein is CATSRDRGGQNNYGYTF. For the CDR3, the DNA is TGTGCCACCAGCAGAGATCGAGGCGGACAGAATAACTATGGCTACACCTTC.

The chain carries TRBV6-6 and TRBJ1-3, with D maybe TRBD1 (5 bases). The CDR3 consists of 15 residues. Germline V CDR1 and CDR2: MNHNY, SVGAGI (reference sequence). Trimming removed 7 bases at V and 8 bases at J, with 21 bases between. CDR3 in amino acids: CASNREDSSVDTIYF. The CDR3 DNA sequence: TGTGCCAGCAATAGAGAAGACAGCTCAGTGGACACCATATATTTT.

The V call is TRBV19, the J call TRBJ1-5; tentatively, D is TRBD1 (6 bases). This CDR3 has 15 residues. From germline, CDR1 is LNHDA and CDR2 SQIVND (reference sequence). Trimming cost V 8 bases and J 1 base, with 15 bases left between them. CDR3 in DNA: TGTGCCAGTGGAAACAGGGACGGAAGCAATCAGCCCCAGCATTTT. Translating it yields CASGNRDGSNQPQHF.

This clone appeared once. The chain employs TRBV18 and TRBJ2-7; 9 bases match TRBD1. Germline V CDR1 and CDR2: KGHSH, LQKENI. Losses at the gene ends were 2 bases for V and 4 bases for J; bases not matched to a gene: 6. CDR3 length: 15 amino acids. The chain's CDR3 is CASSPGQGRGYEQYV. In DNA, the CDR3 is TGTGCCAGCTCACCAGGACAGGGGCGGGGGTACGAGCAGTACGTC.

The rearrangement joins TRBV6-5 to TRBJ2-1; 10 positions match TRBD2. CDR1 is MNHEY, CDR2 SVGAGI, per germline. The CDR3 runs 15 residues. V dropped 6 bases and J dropped 6; count of bases not matched to a gene: 8. This CDR3 is CASSPSGRAPNEQFF. The CDR3 DNA reads TGTGCCAGCAGCCCCAGCGGGAGGGCCCCCAATGAGCAGTTCTTC.

The V and J genes are TRBV4-1 and TRBJ2-3; TRBD2 matches at 9 bases. Germline-derived CDR1 and CDR2 are MGHRA and YSYEKL. V trimming: 2 bases; J trimming: 5 bases; junction bases outside the gene matches: 5. The CDR3 is 15 amino acids. CDR3 in amino acids: CASSQPSGKEDTQYF. The CDR3 bases are TGCGCCAGCAGCCAACCTAGCGGGAAGGAAGATACGCAGTATTTT.

The J gene is TRBJ2-3, the V gene TRBV4-2; maybe TRBD1 (5 bases). Germline V gene sequence: CDR1 LGHNA, CDR2 YNFKEQ. CDR3 length equals 13 residues. Trimming pared 0 bases from V and 4 bases from J, leaving 5 bases between. CDR3 region: CASSQETADTQYF. In DNA form, the CDR3 reads TGTGCCAGCAGCCAAGAGACAGCAGATACGCAGTATTTT.

The chain joins TRBV10-3 to TRBJ1-1; D gene uncertain. Germline V gives CDR1 ENHRY, CDR2 SYGVKD. The CDR3 is 12 residues long. V was shortened by 0 bases and J by 5 bases, with 4 bases between the two germline ends. The CDR3 DNA reads as TGTGCCATCAGTGAGTCCTTTACTGAAGCTTTCTTT. Translated: CAISESFTEAFF.

In its sample, this clone was seen once. The chain recombines TRBV19 with TRBJ1-2; 7 bases are shared with TRBD1. The length of the CDR3 is 14 residues. Germline V CDR1 and CDR2: LNHDA, SQIVND (reference sequence). The V and J ends lost 4 bases and 0 bases, in that order; junction bases with no gene match: 2. The CDR3 region has the DNA TGTGCCAGTAGTACGGGGACAGCTAACTATGGCTACACCTTC. It specifies CASSTGTANYGYTF. The full variable domain, with the rest looked up from reference TRBV19 and TRBJ1-2, is DGGITQSPKYLFRKEGQNVTLSCEQNLNHDAMYWYRQDPGQGLRLIYYSQIVNDFQKGDIAEGYSVSREKKESFPLTVTSAQKNPTAFYLCASSTGTANYGYTFGSGTRLTVV.

The chain is built from TRBV30 and TRBJ2-7, with 7 bases that match TRBD1. The CDR3 has 13 residues. Germline CDR1 reads GTSNPN; CDR2 reads SVGIG (reference sequence). Trimming removed 7 bases from V and 2 bases from J; junction bases left unmatched: 8. CDR3 DNA: TGTGCCTTTCACCGGGACAGCCCCTACGAGCAGTACTTC. It translates to CAFHRDSPYEQYF.

V is TRBV2 and J is TRBJ2-7; 9 bases are a match to TRBD1. Germline CDR1 reads SNHLY; CDR2 reads FYNNEI. V shed 6 bases and J 5 bases; nucleotides not matched to a gene: 5. CDR3 length: 13 amino acids. The chain's CDR3 is CASRVQGANEQYV. The DNA for the CDR3 is TGTGCCAGCAGGGTACAGGGGGCGAACGAGCAGTACGTC.

The chain is built from TRBV10-1 and TRBJ2-5, with 10 positions matching TRBD2. The V gene's germline CDR1 is WNHNN and CDR2 SYGVQD (reference sequence). There are 15 residues in the CDR3. The ends lost 2 bases at V and 10 bases at J; junction bases unmatched: 10. The DNA of the CDR3 is TGCGCCAGCAGTGAGGCCAGCGGGGGGGTGGGGGTCCAGTACTTC. The encoded protein is CASSEASGGVGVQYF.

The chain links TRBV19 to TRBJ2-2, with unresolved D. Germline V lookup: CDR1 LNHDA, CDR2 SQIVND (reference sequence). The CDR3 spans 13 residues. V dropped 6 bases and J dropped 1 base, with 6 bases sitting between them. The CDR3 nucleotides read TGTGCCAGTAGAACTGAGAACACCGGGGAGCTGTTTTTT. The encoded protein is CASRTENTGELFF.

V usage is TRBV6-5 and J usage is TRBJ2-3; a possible D gene is TRBD1 (5 bases). V was cut by 5 bases and J by 5 bases, with 11 bases left in between. The CDR3 has 13 amino acids. CDR1 is MNHEY and CDR2 is SVGAGI in the germline V gene. CDR3 bases: TGTGCCAGCAGTCGCAGGGTACGAGATACGCAGTATTTT. Protein product: CASSRRVRDTQYF.

The chain uses TRBV2 and TRBJ2-1; D uncertain. The V and J ends lost 5 bases and 5 bases respectively, with 22 bases between them. This CDR3 contains 17 residues. Germline CDR1 is SNHLY and CDR2 is FYNNEI. The CDR3 reads CASSLTALQVMDNEQFF. In DNA, the CDR3 is TGTGCCAGCAGTCTGACTGCACTACAAGTAATGGACAATGAGCAGTTCTTC.

The chain links TRBV28 to TRBJ2-5; 7 bases map to TRBD1. Germline assignment: CDR1 MDHEN and CDR2 SYDVKM. The CDR3 sequence is 15 residues long. The junction had 3 bases not matched to a gene; V was cut back by 1 base and J by 1 base. CDR3 sequence: CASSLYRGSQETQYF. DNA of the CDR3: TGTGCCAGCAGTTTATACAGGGGTAGCCAAGAGACCCAGTACTTC. Full variable domain (remainder filled in from reference TRBV28 and TRBJ2-5): DVKVTQSSRYLVKRTGEKVFLECVQDMDHENMFWYRQDPGLGLRLIYFSYDVKMKEKGDIPEGYSVSREKKERFSLILESASTNQTSMYLCASSLYRGSQETQYFGPGTRLLVL.

The gene calls are TRBV27 and TRBJ2-1; D possibly corresponds to TRBD2 (7 bases). The germline gives CDR1 MNHEY, CDR2 SMNVEV (reference sequence). This CDR3 has 16 amino acids. Trimming pared 5 bases from V and 5 bases from J, leaving 19 bases between. The CDR3 reads CASSPGRGGLHNEQFF. CDR3 sequence (DNA): TGTGCCAGCAGTCCCGGTAGGGGGGGGCTCCACAATGAGCAGTTCTTC.

The chain is built from TRBV28 and TRBJ2-1; 8 bases are shared with TRBD1. Germline V lookup: CDR1 MDHEN, CDR2 SYDVKM. CDR3 length: 13 residues. The junction had 6 bases not matched to a gene; V was cut back by 8 bases and J by 6 bases. CDR3 residues: CASGTGNFNEQFF. DNA of the CDR3: TGTGCCAGCGGGACAGGTAATTTCAATGAGCAGTTCTTC.

This chain connects TRBV5-6 to TRBJ2-3; D uncertain. Trimming removed 4 bases from V and 0 bases from J, with 9 bases in between. This CDR3 contains 14 residues. CDR1 and CDR2 from the germline V gene are SGHDT and YYEEEE. The CDR3 region is CASSPTSSTDTQYF. The CDR3 DNA sequence: TGTGCCAGCAGCCCCACGAGCAGCACAGATACGCAGTATTTT.

This clone has just a few counts. The chain is built from TRBV5-1 and TRBJ2-2; D is possibly TRBD2 (7 bases). Germline CDR1 is SGHRS and CDR2 is YFSETQ. The V end was cut by 0 bases, the J end by 6 bases, with 15 bases between. This CDR3 is built from 16 residues. The CDR3 DNA sequence: TGCGCCAGCAGCTTGGCCGGGGGGCTGTTTGCCGGGGAGCTGTTTTTT. It encodes CASSLAGGLFAGELFF. Supplemented by reference TRBV5-1 and TRBJ2-2, the full variable domain reads KAGVTQTPRYLIKTRGQQVTLSCSPISGHRSVSWYQQTPGQGLQFLFEYFSETQRNKGNFPGRFSGRQFSNSRSEMNVSTLELGDSALYLCASSLAGGLFAGELFFGEGSRLTVL.

This clone was picked up one time. CDR3 in DNA: TGTGCCAGCAGTTACACGACTAGCACAGATACGCAGTATTTT. It encodes CASSYTTSTDTQYF. The gene calls are TRBV6-5 and TRBJ2-3; D gene uncertain. Germline V gene sequence: CDR1 MNHEY, CDR2 SVGAGI. The CDR3 has 14 residues. V lost 2 bases and J lost 0, with 6 bases in between.

This clone was recorded only once. This chain links TRBV5-8 with TRBJ2-6, with unresolved D. The V and J ends lost 2 bases and 0 bases respectively, with 6 bases between them. Germline CDR1 and CDR2: SGHTS and YDEGEE. The CDR3 consists of 15 residues. The CDR3 DNA is TGTGCCAGCAGCTTTCAGATCTCTGGGGCCAACGTCCTGACTTTC. This translates into CASSFQISGANVLTF. The full variable domain, its missing parts supplied by reference TRBV5-8 and TRBJ2-6, is EAGVTQSPTHLIKTRGQQATLRCSPISGHTSVYWYQQALGLGLQFLLWYDEGEERNRGNFPPRFSGRQFPNYSSELNVNALELEDSALYLCASSFQISGANVLTFGAGSRLTVL.

The chain employs TRBV7-9 and TRBJ1-2; perhaps TRBD1 as D (6 bases). Germline V gene lookup returns CDR1 SEHNR and CDR2 FQNEAQ (reference sequence). Trimming took 3 bases from V and 4 from J, leaving 18 bases between them. This CDR3 has 16 amino acids. DNA of the CDR3: TGTGCCAGCAGCTTCGGAGGGGGGGACTCTGGCTATGGCTACACCTTC. Translating it yields CASSFGGGDSGYGYTF.

V gene TRBV6-1 combines with J gene TRBJ2-5; tentative D call: TRBD2 (6 bases). V gave up 7 bases and J gave up 1 base, with 13 bases separating them. CDR3 size: 14 residues. The germline V gene encodes CDR1 MNHNS and CDR2 SASEGT. This chain's CDR3 is CASMGGPSQETQYF. Written as DNA, the CDR3 is TGTGCCAGCATGGGGGGTCCGAGCCAAGAGACCCAGTACTTC.

The chain links TRBV20-1 to TRBJ2-3; D gene uncertain. From germline, CDR1 is DFQATT and CDR2 SNEGSKA (reference sequence). The CDR3 totals 11 residues. The CDR3 region has the DNA TGCAGGGGCGCGAGCACAGATACGCAGTATTTT. Amino acid sequence: CRGASTDTQYF.

The chain is built from TRBV6-1 and TRBJ1-3; TRBD1 aligns across 8 bases. CDR1 and CDR2 (germline): MNHNS, SASEGT. The CDR3 runs to 18 residues. V was clipped by 2 bases and J by 2 bases; unmatched bases: 11. DNA for the CDR3: TGTGCCAGCAGTGAAAGGTTTGGGGCAGGGGGCGCTGGAAACACCATATATTTT. Translating it yields CASSERFGAGGAGNTIYF.

V gene TRBV28 combines with J gene TRBJ1-4; unclear D gene. Trimming shortened V by 3 bases and J by 10 bases, and 15 bases separated the two germline ends. The CDR3 is 14 residues long. CDR1 MDHEN and CDR2 SYDVKM come from the germline V gene. The CDR3 here is CASSFRFWAGKLFF. The CDR3 bases are TGTGCCAGCAGTTTCAGGTTCTGGGCGGGAAAACTGTTTTTT. The full variable domain, completed using reference TRBV28 and TRBJ1-4, is DVKVTQSSRYLVKRTGEKVFLECVQDMDHENMFWYRQDPGLGLRLIYFSYDVKMKEKGDIPEGYSVSREKKERFSLILESASTNQTSMYLCASSFRFWAGKLFFGSGTQLSVL.

This chain joins TRBV15 and TRBJ2-1; D gene ambiguous. V was clipped by 6 bases and J by 7 bases, with 19 bases between them. The CDR3 totals 15 residues. Germline V gene data show CDR1 as LNHNV and CDR2 as YYDKDF (reference sequence). The CDR3 sequence is CATRPSDGWSNEQFF. In DNA form, the CDR3 reads TGTGCCACCAGGCCGAGTGACGGGTGGTCAAATGAGCAGTTCTTC.